These 32 T cell receptor beta chains originate from one sample sequenced in a study of blood T cells in healthy people across ages. Combining a sample-barcoded 5' primer with a J-beta primer mix, a second PCR ran for about 7 to 11 cycles. TCRdb reprocessed the 5' RACE reads with MiXCR, giving one entry per CDR3 protein. The data contain over 1,300,000 distinct CDR3 sequences, around 55% of them singletons. The source material was blood. The receptors derive from a man between 18 and 29 years old in good health.

With respect to this clonotype: Compared with germline, one end of the junction differs, possibly owing to a read error. The V gene is TRBV15, the J gene TRBJ2-4; D call uncertain. The J call could be wrong; TRBJ2-7 is a better fit for the DNA end. Germline loops: CDR1 LNHNV, CDR2 YYDKDF (reference sequence). The CDR3 runs to 13 residues. The CDR3 nucleotides are TGTGCCACCAGCGGAGACACAACCTACGAGCAGTACTTC. It codes for CATSGDTTYEQYF.

This chain joins TRBV7-9 and TRBJ2-7; 11 bases agree with TRBD2. The CDR3 runs to 15 residues. The germline gives CDR1 SEHNR, CDR2 FQNEAQ (reference sequence). J was trimmed by 5 bases and V by 5 bases; bases with no gene match: 8. Here the CDR3 DNA reads TGTGCCAGCAGCGCCATTAGCGGGAGGGCCCACGAGCAGTACTTC. This translates into CASSAISGRAHEQYF. Full variable domain (rest looked up from reference TRBV7-9 and TRBJ2-7): DTGVSQNPRHKITKRGQNVTFRCDPISEHNRLYWYRQTLGQGPEFLTYFQNEAQLEKSRLLSDRFSAERPKGSFSTLEIQRTEQGDSAMYLCASSAISGRAHEQYFGPGTRLTVT.

This clonotype has a handful of counts. The chain carries TRBV7-9 and TRBJ1-2, with unresolved D. Germline values: CDR1 SEHNR, CDR2 FQNEAQ (reference sequence). Trimming took 4 bases from V and 6 from J, leaving 6 bases between them. The CDR3 is made up of 11 amino acids. Here the CDR3 reads CASSSRNGYTF. The CDR3 region has the DNA TGTGCCAGCAGCTCCCGAAATGGCTACACCTTC.

The chain combines TRBV7-8 with TRBJ1-5; no clear D gene. There are 17 residues in the CDR3. Germline assignment: CDR1 SGHVS and CDR2 FQNEAQ. V was trimmed by 5 bases and J by 1 base, leaving 18 bases between them. CDR3 amino acids: CASSRRGTRGSNQPQHF. The CDR3 DNA reads as TGTGCCAGCAGCCGCCGGGGAACCCGAGGGAGCAATCAGCCCCAGCATTTT. The variable domain in full, completed from reference TRBV7-8 and TRBJ1-5, reads GAGVSQSPRYKVAKRGQDVALRCDPISGHVSLFWYQQALGQGPEFLTYFQNEAQLDKSGLPSDRFFAERPEGSVSTLKIQRTQQEDSAVYLCASSRRGTRGSNQPQHFGDGTRLSIL.

This clonotype occurred a few times. The junction does not match germline at one end; this may be a read error. V usage is TRBV29-1 and J usage is TRBJ1-4; tentative D call: TRBD1 (6 bases). This CDR3 comprises 14 residues. Germline V gives CDR1 SQVTM, CDR2 ANQGSEA. The CDR3 DNA reads TGCAGCGTTGAAGGCGGGACAACAAATGAAAAACTGTTTTTT. It yields the protein CSVEGGTTNEKLFF.

This chain connects TRBV29-1 to TRBJ2-7; D may match TRBD1 or TRBD2 (5 bases each). The V end lost 5 bases, the J end lost 2 bases, and 13 bases lay between the germline ends. CDR1 SQVTM and CDR2 ANQGSEA come from the germline V gene. The CDR3 runs 13 residues. CDR3 sequence (DNA): TGCAGCGTTATGGGACGGGCTGCCTACGAGCAGTACTTC. Residues: CSVMGRAAYEQYF.

V gene TRBV28 combines with J gene TRBJ1-4; D is undetermined. The CDR3 contains 15 residues. Germline loops: CDR1 MDHEN, CDR2 SYDVKM. Trimming removed 3 bases at V and 8 bases at J, with 16 bases between. CDR3 coding DNA: TGTGCCAGCAGTTTCCCCCGGGAACGCGGCGAAAAACTGTTTTTT. It specifies CASSFPRERGEKLFF. The whole variable domain, remainder taken from reference TRBV28 and TRBJ1-4, is DVKVTQSSRYLVKRTGEKVFLECVQDMDHENMFWYRQDPGLGLRLIYFSYDVKMKEKGDIPEGYSVSREKKERFSLILESASTNQTSMYLCASSFPRERGEKLFFGSGTQLSVL.

The V and J genes are TRBV12-3 or TRBV12-4 and TRBJ2-2, with 8 positions matching TRBD1. Losses at the gene ends were 3 bases for V and 6 bases for J; bases not matched to a gene: 3. This CDR3 has 14 residues. Written as DNA, the CDR3 is TGTGCCAGCAGTTTGGGACAGGTTGCCGGGGAGCTGTTTTTT. Protein product: CASSLGQVAGELFF.

This chain connects TRBV6-1 to TRBJ2-5; D may be TRBD2 (5 bases). CDR3 length equals 14 residues. V was shortened by 3 bases and J by 1 base, with 9 bases between the two germline ends. Looked up from germline, CDR1 is MNHNS and CDR2 is SASEGT. The CDR3 loop is CASSERAFQETQYF. The CDR3 DNA is TGTGCCAGCAGTGAGCGGGCATTCCAAGAGACCCAGTACTTC.

This sequence joins TRBV4-1 and TRBJ1-2; D possibly corresponds to TRBD1 (6 bases). With 0 bases removed from V and 0 bases from J, the gap between germline ends came to 11 bases. This CDR3 is built from 16 residues. Germline values: CDR1 MGHRA, CDR2 YSYEKL. The CDR3 region has the DNA TGCGCCAGCAGCCAAGAAAACAGGGAGACTAACTATGGCTACACCTTC. Protein sequence: CASSQENRETNYGYTF.

A few counts support this clonotype. The rearrangement links TRBV12-3 or TRBV12-4 to TRBJ1-6; 10 bases are a match to TRBD1. The CDR3 extends over 14 amino acids. Losses at the gene ends were 5 bases for V and 7 bases for J; bases not matched to a gene: 2. CDR3 protein: CASSATGGNSPLHF. The CDR3 nucleotides read TGTGCCAGCAGTGCGACAGGGGGCAATTCACCCCTCCACTTT.

A few counts support this clonotype. The chain combines TRBV20-1 with TRBJ2-1, with 8 positions matching TRBD2. Germline trimming cut 3 bases from V and 8 bases from J; bases unmatched to any gene: 12. The germline V gene encodes CDR1 DFQATT and CDR2 SNEGSKA (reference sequence). This CDR3 is built from 15 residues. This CDR3 is CSASTSGWVTDEQFF. The DNA of the CDR3 is TGCAGTGCTAGTACTAGCGGATGGGTAACCGATGAGCAGTTCTTC.

This clonotype was recorded a few times. The chain joins TRBV15 to TRBJ2-7; D is undetermined. This CDR3 contains 13 residues. V was clipped by 0 bases and J by 3 bases, with 6 bases between them. Germline lookup yields CDR1 LNHNV and CDR2 YYDKDF (reference sequence). The DNA for the CDR3 is TGTGCCACCAGCAGAGACTTGAGCTACGAGCAGTACTTC. Translated: CATSRDLSYEQYF.

The chain joins TRBV20-1 to TRBJ2-5; 11 nucleotides line up with TRBD2. Trimming removed 1 base from V and 3 bases from J; junction bases left unmatched: 4. The CDR3 has 15 amino acids. Germline V gene sequence: CDR1 DFQATT, CDR2 SNEGSKA (reference sequence). The DNA for the CDR3 is TGCAGTGCTAGAGTCTTACTAGCGGGAGAAGAGACCCAGTACTTC. Translation gives CSARVLLAGEETQYF.

This sequence joins TRBV7-8 and TRBJ2-7; D is unclear. Germline V CDR1 and CDR2: SGHVS, FQNEAQ. The V and J ends lost 5 bases and 0 bases respectively, with 17 bases between them. This CDR3 contains 16 residues. The CDR3 DNA is TGTGCCAGCAGCCCTCGACGACGGGCGAGCTCCTACGAGCAGTACTTC. Amino acids: CASSPRRRASSYEQYF. Drawing the rest from reference TRBV7-8 and TRBJ2-7, the complete variable domain is GAGVSQSPRYKVAKRGQDVALRCDPISGHVSLFWYQQALGQGPEFLTYFQNEAQLDKSGLPSDRFFAERPEGSVSTLKIQRTQQEDSAVYLCASSPRRRASSYEQYFGPGTRLTVT.

V usage is TRBV6-1 and J usage is TRBJ1-6; the D is unclear. The germline V gene has CDR1 MNHNS and CDR2 SASEGT. The CDR3 consists of 21 residues. V gave up 6 bases and J gave up 0 bases, with 27 bases separating them. The DNA for the CDR3 is TGTGCCAGCAGCCGCCTGGATCCGCAGTTCGACTCCCTCTCCTATAATTCACCCCTCCACTTT. Residues: CASSRLDPQFDSLSYNSPLHF.

The gene calls are TRBV12-3 or TRBV12-4 and TRBJ2-5, with D unclear. The V end lost 6 bases, the J end lost 2 bases, and 16 bases lay between the germline ends. This CDR3 is 15 amino acids long. CDR3 protein: CASSLGFGPQETQYF. Here the CDR3 DNA reads TGTGCCAGCAGCCTTGGCTTCGGTCCGCAAGAGACCCAGTACTTC.

V and J are TRBV29-1 and TRBJ1-3; no clear D. Trimming left V 5 bases short and J 0 bases short, with 11 bases between. The CDR3 spans 14 residues. Per the germline V gene, CDR1 is SQVTM and CDR2 is ANQGSEA. As DNA, the CDR3 is TGCAGCGTTTCCAACCCCTCCTCTGGAAACACCATATATTTT. This encodes CSVSNPSSGNTIYF.

The chain is built from TRBV4-1 and TRBJ2-1; tentatively, D is TRBD2 (6 bases). This CDR3 spans 15 amino acids. Trimming shortened V by 3 bases and J by 7 bases, and 16 bases separated the two germline ends. Germline CDR1 MGHRA, CDR2 YSYEKL. The chain's CDR3 is CASSHMTRTRNEQFF. In DNA form, the CDR3 reads TGCGCCAGCAGCCATATGACTAGGACGAGGAATGAGCAGTTCTTC.

CDR3 amino acids: CSAVPQGSEQYF. The CDR3 nucleotides read TGCAGTGCCGTGCCACAGGGTTCCGAGCAGTACTTC. V and J are TRBV20-1 and TRBJ2-7; D might be TRBD1 (6 bases). The CDR3 contains 12 residues. Germline CDR1 DFQATT, CDR2 SNEGSKA (reference sequence). Trimming removed 6 bases from V and 6 bases from J, with 15 bases in between.

Here the CDR3 reads CASSQLGRDTQYF. The CDR3 coding sequence is TGTGCCAGCAGTCAATTAGGGCGGGATACGCAGTATTTT. The genes are TRBV12-3 or TRBV12-4 and TRBJ2-3; unclear D gene. V lost 5 bases to trimming and J lost 6 bases, with 12 bases between them. The CDR3 length is 13 residues.

The rearrangement links TRBV29-1 to TRBJ2-3; 7 bases map to TRBD2. The CDR3 length is 14 residues. Germline CDR1 SQVTM, CDR2 ANQGSEA. With 1 base clipped from V and 4 bases from J, the junction kept 5 bases outside the gene matches. For the CDR3, the DNA is TGCAGCGTTGAAGGGGGGGGGGTCTCAGATACGCAGTATTTT. Protein product: CSVEGGGVSDTQYF.

The chain combines TRBV4-1 with TRBJ2-1, with D possibly TRBD1 on 6 matching bases. The CDR3 consists of 18 residues. The germline gives CDR1 MGHRA, CDR2 YSYEKL. Deletions cut 4 bases from V and 4 bases from J, with 23 bases between. CDR3 amino acids: CASSPGVPTNSGYNEQFF. CDR3 in DNA: TGCGCCAGCAGCCCAGGGGTCCCGACCAACTCGGGGTACAATGAGCAGTTCTTC.

V gene TRBV5-1 combines with J gene TRBJ2-5; 14 bases are a match to TRBD2. The CDR3 totals 18 residues. Germline V gives CDR1 SGHRS, CDR2 YFSETQ. J was trimmed by 3 bases and V by 2 bases; bases with no gene match: 9. CDR3 region: CASSFRLAGGPGKETQYF. The CDR3 DNA reads as TGCGCCAGCAGCTTCCGACTAGCGGGGGGGCCTGGTAAAGAGACCCAGTACTTC.

This chain uses TRBV4-3 with TRBJ2-7; 9 nucleotides line up with TRBD1. The DNA end is more similar to TRBJ2-4, so the J call may be wrong. CDR3 length equals 16 residues. In germline, CDR1 is LGHNA, CDR2 YSLEER. The CDR3 spells CASSQRQGGAKNIQYF. CDR3 DNA sequence: TGCGCCAGCAGCCAAAGACAGGGGGGGGCCAAAAACATTCAGTACTTC.

The chain combines TRBV15 with TRBJ1-5, with D perhaps TRBD1 (5 bases). Trimming cost V 5 bases and J 0 bases, with 23 bases left between them. The CDR3 sequence is 19 residues long. CDR1 is LNHNV and CDR2 is YYDKDF in the germline V gene (reference sequence). This chain's CDR3 is CATSGWDVGLGLSNQPQHF. The CDR3 region has the DNA TGTGCCACCAGCGGATGGGACGTAGGGTTAGGCCTTAGCAATCAGCCCCAGCATTTT. Full variable domain (remainder filled in from reference TRBV15 and TRBJ1-5): DAMVIQNPRYQVTQFGKPVTLSCSQTLNHNVMYWYQQKSSQAPKLLFHYYDKDFNNEADTPDNFQSRRPNTSFCFLDIRSPGLGDTAMYLCATSGWDVGLGLSNQPQHFGDGTRLSIL.

V and J are TRBV10-1 and TRBJ1-2; D call uncertain. V was cut by 3 bases and J by 0 bases, with 5 bases left in between. CDR1 WNHNN and CDR2 SYGVQD come from the germline V gene (reference sequence). The CDR3 covers 13 residues. CDR3 region: CASSEQPNYGYTF. In nucleotides, the CDR3 is TGCGCCAGCAGTGAACAGCCTAACTATGGCTACACCTTC.

The genes are TRBV6-6 and TRBJ2-5; D is perhaps TRBD1 (6 bases). TRBJ2-7 explains the end of the DNA better; the J call may be wrong. Germline V lookup: CDR1 MNHNY, CDR2 SVGAGI (reference sequence). The CDR3 length is 16 residues. CDR3 protein: CASSPVVAGASYEQYF. CDR3 DNA sequence: TGTGCCAGCAGTCCGGTAGTGGCAGGGGCTTCCTACGAGCAGTACTTC.

The table lists this clonotype with a count of one. The chain recombines TRBV14 with TRBJ1-1; 9 bases agree with TRBD1. With 3 bases clipped from V and 8 bases from J, the junction kept 13 bases outside the gene matches. Per the germline V gene, CDR1 is SGHDN and CDR2 is FVKESK. The CDR3 contains 16 residues. Here the CDR3 reads CASSHPIQGAKREAFF. The CDR3 region has the DNA TGTGCCAGCAGCCACCCCATACAGGGGGCAAAAAGAGAAGCTTTCTTT.

This clonotype was recorded a few times. The chain links TRBV4-1 to TRBJ1-1, with 7 bases aligning to TRBD1. J gave up 4 bases and V 4 bases, and 9 bases lay outside the gene matches. Germline V CDR1 and CDR2: MGHRA, YSYEKL. CDR3 length equals 15 residues. The CDR3 nucleotides read TGCGCCAGCAGCCTTAGCAGGGGGAGGGGCACTGAAGCTTTCTTT. It encodes CASSLSRGRGTEAFF.

The chain joins TRBV7-2 to TRBJ1-6; the D is unclear. This CDR3 region has 17 residues. V lost 1 base to trimming and J lost 0 bases, with 10 bases between them. The germline CDR1 and CDR2 sequences are SGHTA and FQGNSA. The CDR3 region is CASSLEGASSYNSPLHF. DNA of the CDR3: TGTGCCAGCAGCTTAGAAGGAGCGAGCTCCTATAATTCACCCCTCCACTTT.

The sample holds a few counts of this clonotype. This chain joins TRBV5-1 and TRBJ2-6; D possibly corresponds to TRBD1 (6 bases). The CDR3 consists of 17 residues. Germline V gives CDR1 SGHRS, CDR2 YFSETQ. V was cut by 1 base and J by 0 bases, with 11 bases left in between. In DNA, the CDR3 is TGCGCCAGCAGCTTGCGGGACACATACTCTGGGGCCAACGTCCTGACTTTC. The encoded protein is CASSLRDTYSGANVLTF.